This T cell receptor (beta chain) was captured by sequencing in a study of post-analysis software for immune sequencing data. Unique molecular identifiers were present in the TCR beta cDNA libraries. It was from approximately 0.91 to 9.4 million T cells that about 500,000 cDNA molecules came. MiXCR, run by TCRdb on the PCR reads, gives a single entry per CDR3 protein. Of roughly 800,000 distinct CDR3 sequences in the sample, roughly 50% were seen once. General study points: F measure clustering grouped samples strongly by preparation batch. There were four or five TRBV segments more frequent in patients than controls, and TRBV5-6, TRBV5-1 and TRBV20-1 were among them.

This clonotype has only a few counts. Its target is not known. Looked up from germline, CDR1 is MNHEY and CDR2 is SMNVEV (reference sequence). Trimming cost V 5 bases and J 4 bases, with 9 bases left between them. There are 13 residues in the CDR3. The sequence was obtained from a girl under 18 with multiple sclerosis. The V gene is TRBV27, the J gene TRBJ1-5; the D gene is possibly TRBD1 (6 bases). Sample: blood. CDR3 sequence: CASSPGVNQPQHF. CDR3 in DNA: TGTGCCAGCAGTCCAGGGGTGAATCAGCCCCAGCATTTT.